The T cell receptor beta chain described here comes from a study of blood T cells in healthy people across ages (dated by TCRdb to between 2014 and 2017). About the investigation overall: In model experiments, template switching captured about one uniquely barcoded TCR beta cDNA molecule for every two T cells. For two donors (one aged 18 to 29 and one aged 80 or older), the study analyzed two additional independent replicas of 1 million unique cDNA reads from the same blood draw. The study measured age-related changes in TCR beta repertoire diversity using deep sequencing normalized with unique cDNA molecular identifiers. To avoid experimental bias, donors of different ages were distributed randomly across sequencing lanes. The donors were split into four age groups: young (average about 15 years), middle-aged (39), aged (about 62) and long-lived (roughly 77). Beyond this particular receptor, the publication reports: The CMV infection status of donors was not known, potentially confounding age-related changes in expanded clonotypes. The long-lived group showed more naive CD4+ T cells, fewer expanded clones and increased TCR diversity than the aged group, suggesting age selection. A strong correlation was found between observed TCR beta diversity and the percentage of naive T cells measured by flow cytometry. Estimates of total diversity from one million sequenced T cells were regarded as lower bounds and underestimates. Bulk unsorted PBMC profiling prevented conclusive comparison of naive and antigen-experienced compartments. Observed TCR beta diversity per million T cells fell roughly linearly with age, and a significant reduction was already apparent by age approximately 40.

Systemically healthy Caucasian individuals from Russia, approximately 39 in total and aged roughly 6 to 95 years, were included as donors. About 9.8 milliliters of peripheral blood were drawn from each donor into EDTA-treated Vacutainer tubes. PBMCs were isolated by Ficoll-Paque density-gradient centrifugation, with at least 6 million obtained per sample. Total RNA, at least 6 micrograms per sample, was extracted from PBMCs with Trizol reagent. For every donor, flow cytometry on a PBMC aliquot measured the percentage of naive CD45RAhigh/CD27high T cells. Including cysteine and phenylalanine, the CDR3 has 14 amino acids. Only CDR3 DNA is held: 42 bases, read in frame from base 1. From the germline V gene (reference sequence), CDR1 is DFQATT and CDR2 is SNEGSKA. V is pruned by 6 bases and J by 7 bases, leaving 9 bases of the junction without a gene match. Regarding this clonotype: What this receptor recognizes is not known. No base-level quality is on record; no much larger clone is a single base apart.

Receptor amplification or capture employed 5' RACE. Sequencing was carried out with an Illumina HiSeq 2500. A second PCR of about 6 to 12 cycles was performed with a sample-barcoded 5' primer and a J-beta primer mix. A unique molecular identifier was introduced onto each TCR beta cDNA molecule by a template-switch 5' adaptor carrying 12 random nucleotides. Each sample yielded at least 2.5 million CDR3-containing paired-end reads. All of the RNA was converted into first-strand cDNA using the Mint cDNA synthesis kit, with a TRBC-specific oligonucleotide serving as the primer. All cDNA was treated with uracil-DNA glycosylase and then went through a first 18-cycle PCR with the universal primers M1SS and BC2_uni_R. The study's own analysis went as follows. Each sample was normalized by randomly selecting 1 million high-quality reads, each carrying a distinct molecular identifier. Reads sharing molecular identifiers were discarded rather than binned into consensus sequences. MiTCR, run with a Q25 quality threshold and the strictest error-elimination algorithm, handled CDR3 identification, clonotype clustering and error correction. A nonparametric unseen species model with Euler transformation was used to estimate a lower bound on total TCR beta diversity. TCRdb itself trimmed the public reads at Q25 with fastp, ran MiXCR and retained productive beta chains. Rows with one shared CDR3 protein collapse into an entry with the most common genes and DNA. The V and J calls, along with clone size, are taken from TCRdb and not from the paper's own processing. The sample profile shows around 990,000 distinct CDR3 sequences; less than 45% of them were found once. The ten largest clonotypes hold roughly 13% of the sample.

This chain is built from TRBV20-1 and TRBJ2-5; a stretch of 12 junction bases matches TRBD2. The sequenced sample consisted of blood. This TCR was recovered from a man aged 18 to 29 in good health. This receptor has the CDR3 CSASSGGAKGTQYF. The nucleotide sequence reads as follows: TGCAGTGCCTCTAGCGGGGGGGCCAAAGGGACCCAGTACTTC.